These T cell receptor beta chains were read from a single sample in a study of T-cell memory formation after mild COVID-19. MiXCR, run by TCRdb on the 5' RACE reads, gives a single entry per CDR3 protein. The sample includes fewer than 700,000 distinct CDR3 sequences, roughly a fifth of them seen just once. Sequencing was performed on PBMCs or a T cell subset sorted from them (not recorded which). These receptors originate from an adult woman who had mild COVID-19 (a few samples of this study predate the infection). Cell type and time point are not known. The CDR3 runs from the conserved cysteine through the conserved F or W. The order of the fields is CDR3 DNA, CDR3 protein, clone size, D gene, V gene, J gene. D genes are given only for firm matches. Only some rows state a clone size, as once, few, many or a class for expanded clones.

TGTGCCAGCAGCTTGGCCCCGGGACTTGGGGGAGAGACCCAGTACTTC	CASSLAPGLGGETQYF	-	-	TRBV5-6	TRBJ2-5
TGTGCCAGCAGTCGTGGACAGGCCCTTATGAACACTGAAGCTTTCTTT	CASSRGQALMNTEAFF	few	TRBD1	TRBV6-2/TRBV6-3	TRBJ1-1
TGTGCCAGCAGCTTGGCCGGGACAGGGAGCACTGAAGCTTTCTTT	CASSLAGTGSTEAFF	few	TRBD1	TRBV5-4	TRBJ1-1
TGTGCCAGCGGGCGGGGCCCGAACACCGGGGAGCTGTTTTTT	CASGRGPNTGELFF	few	-	TRBV6-1	TRBJ2-2
TGTGCCATCACGCACCATAAAGAGAACAATGAGCAGTTCTTC	CAITHHKENNEQFF	-	-	TRBV10-3	TRBJ2-1
TGTGCCAGCAGCCAAGATTCAATTGGAGGGCAGTACTTC	CASSQDSIGGQYF	-	-	TRBV3-1	TRBJ2-7
TGTGCCAGCAGCCCTGAGGCGGAGACCCAGTACTTC	CASSPEAETQYF	many	-	TRBV3-1	TRBJ2-5
TGCAGCGCTCAGACAGGGGATCAGCCCCAGCATTTT	CSAQTGDQPQHF	-	TRBD1	TRBV29-1	TRBJ1-5
TGTGCCAGCAGTTTACAGGGGGCGGGTGGCAATCAGCCCCAGCATTTT	CASSLQGAGGNQPQHF	once	TRBD1	TRBV12-3/TRBV12-4	TRBJ1-5
TGTGCCAGCAGACCCGGAGGGGGAGATACGCAGTATTTT	CASRPGGGDTQYF	few	-	TRBV6-2/TRBV6-3	TRBJ2-3
TGTGCCAGCAGCGGTGGAGGGGGGACGCCGGCTAATGAAAAACTGTTTTTT	CASSGGGGTPANEKLFF	-	-	TRBV5-4	TRBJ1-4
TGCAGTGCTAGAGATTCTACAGGGGGCGGACAGCCCCAGCATTTT	CSARDSTGGGQPQHF	few	TRBD1	TRBV20-1	TRBJ1-5
TGCGCCAGCAGCTTCGACCGTAAGCAGTACTTC	CASSFDRKQYF	-	-	TRBV5-1	TRBJ2-7
TGTGCCAGCAGCTACCAGGACAGAAACACCGGGGAGCTGTTTTTT	CASSYQDRNTGELFF	many	-	TRBV7-8	TRBJ2-2
TGTGCCAGCAGCCCCGAGCGGGCGGGAAGCTCCTACAATGAGCAGTTCTTC	CASSPERAGSSYNEQFF	-	-	TRBV7-8	TRBJ2-1
TGTGCCAGCACCCAACAGGGGGCTATTTACGAGAAGTACTTC	CASTQQGAIYEKYF	-	TRBD1	TRBV27	TRBJ2-7
TGCGCCAGCAGCCCTGGACTTACGAACACTGAAGCTTTCTTT	CASSPGLTNTEAFF	many	-	TRBV5-1	TRBJ1-1
TGTGCCAGCAGTGACATACAGGGAGGCGAGCAGTACTTC	CASSDIQGGEQYF	few	-	TRBV2	TRBJ2-7
TGTGCCAGCAGCGGTGTGCGGCCAACCTACACCTTC	CASSGVRPTYTF	-	-	TRBV7-9	TRBJ1-2
TGTGCCAGCAGCTTAAGAGCAAACGAGCAGTACTTC	CASSLRANEQYF	many	-	TRBV7-2	TRBJ2-7
TGTGCCAGCAGCGTAGGCGGGACCCGCACAGATACGCAGTATTTT	CASSVGGTRTDTQYF	-	-	TRBV9	TRBJ2-3
TGTGCCAGCAGCTCCCAACAGGGGTACACAGATACGCAGTATTTT	CASSSQQGYTDTQYF	-	TRBD1	TRBV7-6	TRBJ2-3
TGCAGTGCTAGAGTTGGGAACACCGGGGAGCTGTTTTTT	CSARVGNTGELFF	-	-	TRBV20-1	TRBJ2-2
TGTGCCAGCAGAACTAGCGGGGGCTCCTACGAGCAGTACTTC	CASRTSGGSYEQYF	few	TRBD2	TRBV12-3/TRBV12-4	TRBJ2-7
TGCGCCAGCAGTACCCTAGCGGGCCAAGAGACCCAGTACTTC	CASSTLAGQETQYF	few	TRBD2	TRBV23-1	TRBJ2-5
TGTGCCAGCAGCTTAGAGTCGACAGGGGTCTATGGCTACACCTTC	CASSLESTGVYGYTF	-	TRBD1	TRBV7-9	TRBJ1-2
TGTGCCAGCAGTTTCAGACTAGCGGGGGGACAAGAGACCCAGTACTTC	CASSFRLAGGQETQYF	-	TRBD2	TRBV12-3/TRBV12-4	TRBJ2-5
TGTGCCAGCAGCTACCATCCCGGGACAGGAGGTTATGGCTACACCTTC	CASSYHPGTGGYGYTF	-	TRBD1	TRBV3-1	TRBJ1-2
TGTGCCACCAGTGATGGGGGACCGTTAAGGGACAATCAGCCCCAGCATTTT	CATSDGGPLRDNQPQHF	-	-	TRBV24-1	TRBJ1-5
TGTGCCAGCAGTGATTTAGGCTCCTCTGAAGCTTTCTTT	CASSDLGSSEAFF	-	-	TRBV25-1	TRBJ1-1
TGTGCCAGCGCTTTACAGTCCCAGGGCACCGGGGAGCTGTTTTTT	CASALQSQGTGELFF	few	-	TRBV7-2	TRBJ2-2
TGTGCCAGCAGCTGGAATAGGGTGAACACTGAAGCTTTCTTT	CASSWNRVNTEAFF	-	-	TRBV16	TRBJ1-1
TGTGCCAGCAGCTTGGCTAGGGGTTTCTACAATGAGCAGTTCTTC	CASSLARGFYNEQFF	-	-	TRBV5-6	TRBJ2-1
TGCGCCAGCAGCCCAACAGGGAATCTTGGCTACACCTTC	CASSPTGNLGYTF	few	-	TRBV4-3	TRBJ1-2
TGTGCCAGCAGTTACGCGGGGGGCACCGGGGAGCTGTTTTTT	CASSYAGGTGELFF	-	TRBD2	TRBV6-2/TRBV6-3	TRBJ2-2
TGTGCCAGCAGCAAGGACAGTGGGGCCTCCTACGAGCAGTACTTC	CASSKDSGASYEQYF	-	-	TRBV5-5	TRBJ2-7
TGCGCCAGCAGCCAAGAAGGAGGGGTCAGCTCCTACGAGCAGTACTTC	CASSQEGGVSSYEQYF	few	-	TRBV4-1	TRBJ2-7
TGCAGCGTCAAGGGGAGACTCAAAACTAATGAAAAACTGTTTTTT	CSVKGRLKTNEKLFF	-	-	TRBV29-1	TRBJ1-4
TGTGCCAGCAGTTTTGCGGCGGGAGCGGGCGAGCAGTACTTC	CASSFAAGAGEQYF	few	TRBD2	TRBV12-3/TRBV12-4	TRBJ2-7
TGTGCCAGCAGTCCGGGGGGCTCTGGAAACACCATATATTTT	CASSPGGSGNTIYF	many	-	TRBV12-3/TRBV12-4	TRBJ1-3
TGTGCCAGCAGCCAAGACAGCGGGATGGGAGAGACCCAGTACTTC	CASSQDSGMGETQYF	few	TRBD2	TRBV3-1	TRBJ2-5